This T cell receptor (beta chain) was sequenced during a study of tumor-infiltrating lymphocytes in oesophageal squamous cell carcinoma. TCRdb itself ran the PCR reads through MiXCR, one entry per CDR3 protein. The repertoire holds fewer than 20,000 distinct CDR3 sequences, with under 45% as singletons. The CDR3 runs to 15 residues. Trimming cost V 6 bases and J 6 bases; bases outside gene matches: 8. The sequencing input was esophageal tumor tissue. The J gene is TRBJ2-3, the V gene TRBV12-3 or TRBV12-4; 11 positions agree with TRBD2. This receptor was taken from a male donor with esophageal squamous cell carcinoma. The CDR3 DNA follows: TGTGCCAGCAGCCCTAGCGGGGGGAGAGGTGATACGCAGTATTTT. Its translation: CASSPSGGRGDTQYF.